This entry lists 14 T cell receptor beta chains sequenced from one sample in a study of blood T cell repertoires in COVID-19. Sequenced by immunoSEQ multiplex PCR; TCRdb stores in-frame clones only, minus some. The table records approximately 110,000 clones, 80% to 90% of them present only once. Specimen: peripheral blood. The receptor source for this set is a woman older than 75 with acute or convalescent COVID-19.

CDR3 bases: TGTGCCAGCAGCTTAGCCTCAGGGGTGACTAATGAAAAACTGTTTTTT. Translating gives CASSLASGVTNEKLFF. The V and J genes are TRBV7-9 and TRBJ1-4; TRBD1 might be the D (6 bases). The CDR3 has 16 residues. The V end was cut by 0 bases, the J end by 2 bases, with 10 bases between. CDR1 and CDR2 (germline): SEHNR, FQNEAQ (reference sequence).

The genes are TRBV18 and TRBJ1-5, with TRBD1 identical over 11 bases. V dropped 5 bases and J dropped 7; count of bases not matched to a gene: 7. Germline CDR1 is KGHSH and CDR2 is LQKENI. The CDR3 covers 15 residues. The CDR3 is CASSSGQGAGQPQHF. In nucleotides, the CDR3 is TGTGCCAGCTCATCTGGACAGGGGGCTGGACAGCCCCAGCATTTT.

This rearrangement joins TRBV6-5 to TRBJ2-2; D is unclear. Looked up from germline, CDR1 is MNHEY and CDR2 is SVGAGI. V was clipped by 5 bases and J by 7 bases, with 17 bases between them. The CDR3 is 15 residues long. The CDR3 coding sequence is TGTGCCAGCAGTCCCGGTCAATCCTCTGGCGGGGAGCTGTTTTTT. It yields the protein CASSPGQSSGGELFF.

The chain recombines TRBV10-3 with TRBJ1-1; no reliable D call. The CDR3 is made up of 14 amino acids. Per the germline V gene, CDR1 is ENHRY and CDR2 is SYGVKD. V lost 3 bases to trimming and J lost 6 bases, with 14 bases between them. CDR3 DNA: TGTGCCATCAGTGATACGGGGAGAGACGCTGAAGCTTTCTTT. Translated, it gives CAISDTGRDAEAFF.

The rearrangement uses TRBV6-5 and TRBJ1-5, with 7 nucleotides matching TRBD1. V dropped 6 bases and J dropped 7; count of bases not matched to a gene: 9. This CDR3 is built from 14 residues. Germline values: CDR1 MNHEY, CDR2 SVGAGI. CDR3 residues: CASRPAGGTQPQHF. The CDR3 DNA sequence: TGTGCCAGCAGGCCAGCAGGGGGGACACAGCCCCAGCATTTT.

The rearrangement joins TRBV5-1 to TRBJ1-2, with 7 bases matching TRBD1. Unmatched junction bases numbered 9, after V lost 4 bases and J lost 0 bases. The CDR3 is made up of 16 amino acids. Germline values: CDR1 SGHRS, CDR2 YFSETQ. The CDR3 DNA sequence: TGCGCCAGCAGCCCGAATCAGGGGGAGGCTAACTATGGCTACACCTTC. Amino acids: CASSPNQGEANYGYTF. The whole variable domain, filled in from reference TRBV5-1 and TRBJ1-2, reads KAGVTQTPRYLIKTRGQQVTLSCSPISGHRSVSWYQQTPGQGLQFLFEYFSETQRNKGNFPGRFSGRQFSNSRSEMNVSTLELGDSALYLCASSPNQGEANYGYTFGSGTRLTVV.

The CDR3 DNA reads as TGTGCCTGGAGTGTATGGGAGGGGAAAGGGCTCAGGGAAGCTTTCTTT. Protein product: CAWSVWEGKGLREAFF. The chain combines TRBV30 with TRBJ1-1, with D perhaps matching TRBD1 (5 bases). CDR1 is GTSNPN, CDR2 SVGIG, per germline (reference sequence). The CDR3 has 16 residues. The V gene lost 0 bases and the J gene lost 8 bases, with 22 bases spanning the gap.

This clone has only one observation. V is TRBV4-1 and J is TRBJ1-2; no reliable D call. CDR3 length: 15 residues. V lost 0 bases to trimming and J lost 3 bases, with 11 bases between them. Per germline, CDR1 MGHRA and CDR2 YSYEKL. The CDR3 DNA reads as TGCGCCAGCAGCCAAGATCCCGCGGAGTACTATGGCTACACCTTC. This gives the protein CASSQDPAEYYGYTF.

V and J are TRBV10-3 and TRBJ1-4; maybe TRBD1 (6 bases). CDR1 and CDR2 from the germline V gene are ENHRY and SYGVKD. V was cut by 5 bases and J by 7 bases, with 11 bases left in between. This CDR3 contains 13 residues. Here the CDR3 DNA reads TGTGCCATCAGTACAGGGATGTCTGAAAAACTGTTTTTT. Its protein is CAISTGMSEKLFF.

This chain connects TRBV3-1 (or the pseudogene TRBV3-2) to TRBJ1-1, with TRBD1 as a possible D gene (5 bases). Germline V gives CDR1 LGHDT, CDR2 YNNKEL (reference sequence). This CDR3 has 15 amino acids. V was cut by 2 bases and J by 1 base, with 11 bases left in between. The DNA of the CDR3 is TGTGCCAGCAGCCAAACAGACAGCCCGAACACTGAAGCTTTCTTT. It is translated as CASSQTDSPNTEAFF.

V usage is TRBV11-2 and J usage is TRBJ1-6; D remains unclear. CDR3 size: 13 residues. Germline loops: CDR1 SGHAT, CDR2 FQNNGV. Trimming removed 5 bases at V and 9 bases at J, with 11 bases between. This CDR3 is CASSPVLRSPLHF. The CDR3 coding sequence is TGTGCCAGCAGCCCCGTTCTACGTTCACCCCTCCACTTT.

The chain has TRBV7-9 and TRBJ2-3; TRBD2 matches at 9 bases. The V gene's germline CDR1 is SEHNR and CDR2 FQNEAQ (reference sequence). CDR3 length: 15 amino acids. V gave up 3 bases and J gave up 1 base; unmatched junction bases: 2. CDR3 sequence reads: CASSFRTSGTDTQYF. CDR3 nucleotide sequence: TGTGCCAGCAGCTTCAGGACTAGCGGCACAGATACGCAGTATTTT.

CDR3 protein: CASSPGGGGEKLFF. For the CDR3, the DNA is TGTGCCAGCTCACCAGGGGGAGGTGGTGAAAAACTGTTTTTT. The rearrangement joins TRBV18 to TRBJ1-4, with a tentative D call TRBD1 (5 bases). This CDR3 has 14 amino acids. CDR1 and CDR2 (germline): KGHSH, LQKENI. Trimming stripped 2 bases from V and 7 bases from J, with 11 bases between.

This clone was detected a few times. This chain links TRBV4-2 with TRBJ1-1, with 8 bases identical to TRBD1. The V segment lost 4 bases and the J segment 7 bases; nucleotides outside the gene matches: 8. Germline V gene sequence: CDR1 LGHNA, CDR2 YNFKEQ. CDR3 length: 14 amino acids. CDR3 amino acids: CASSRTDRGYEAFF. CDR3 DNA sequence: TGTGCCAGCAGCCGAACCGACAGGGGATATGAAGCTTTCTTT.